This T cell receptor (beta chain) derives from a study of blood T cell repertoires in COVID-19. Using immunoSEQ multiplex PCR, the repertoire was profiled, and TCRdb retains in-frame clones only, with some absent. In the table there are 250,000 to 350,000 clones, approximately 91% of which are singletons. V was cut by 0 bases and J by 7 bases, with 9 bases left in between. Germline lookup yields CDR1 LGHDT and CDR2 YNNKEL (reference sequence). The CDR3 is 13 amino acids. Sequenced input: peripheral blood. This TCR came from a woman aged 55-70 years with acute or convalescent COVID-19. V usage is TRBV3-1 (or the pseudogene TRBV3-2) and J usage is TRBJ1-1, with D perhaps TRBD1 (5 bases). The CDR3 DNA follows: TGTGCCAGCAGCCAAGATGGGGCGGTTGAAGCTTTCTTT. The encoded protein is CASSQDGAVEAFF.